Following are 25 T cell receptor beta chains from one sample sequenced in a study of blood T cell repertoires in COVID-19. The protocol was immunoSEQ multiplex PCR, while the TCRdb copy is restricted to in-frame clones and leaves out a portion. Of under 250,000 clones listed, approximately 90% are singletons. Sample: PBMCs or T cells enriched from blood (not recorded which). Receptors originate from a woman younger than 30 in a cohort exposed to, infected with or recovered from COVID-19 (not recorded which).

The chain links TRBV27 to TRBJ1-2, with D possibly TRBD1 on 5 matching bases. Trimming removed 11 bases from V and 4 bases from J, with 11 bases in between. Germline V CDR1 and CDR2: MNHEY, SMNVEV (reference sequence). CDR3 length: 11 amino acids. CDR3 protein: CASGLGYGYTF. DNA of the CDR3: TGTGCCTCGGGACTTGGCTATGGCTACACCTTC.

V gene TRBV24-1 combines with J gene TRBJ1-1; TRBD1 aligns across 7 bases. This CDR3 contains 15 residues. Germline CDR1 KGHDR, CDR2 SFDVKD. With V trimmed by 3 bases and J by 3 bases, 6 bases remained unmatched. In DNA, the CDR3 is TGTGCCACCAGTGATCCGGGAACAGGGGACACTGAAGCTTTCTTT. The encoded protein is CATSDPGTGDTEAFF.

This sequence joins TRBV3-1 (or the pseudogene TRBV3-2) and TRBJ2-6, with D possibly matching TRBD1 (5 bases). The V gene lost 5 bases and the J gene lost 4 bases, with 18 bases spanning the gap. This CDR3 contains 17 residues. The germline CDR1 and CDR2 sequences are LGHDT and YNNKEL (reference sequence). The DNA of the CDR3 is TGTGCCAGCAGCTCGAATCTTCAGGGCTCCGGGGCCAACGTCCTGACTTTC. Translated: CASSSNLQGSGANVLTF.

This clone has only one observation. The chain combines TRBV12-3 or TRBV12-4 with TRBJ2-7; D gene uncertain. Trimming pared 5 bases from V and 0 bases from J, leaving 8 bases between. The CDR3 has 13 residues. This CDR3 is CASSDWSSYEQYF. As DNA, the CDR3 is TGTGCCAGCAGTGACTGGAGCTCCTACGAGCAGTACTTC.

The V gene is TRBV5-1, the J gene TRBJ2-3; 9 nucleotides line up with TRBD2. The trim removed 0 bases at V and 5 bases at J, leaving 7 bases unmatched. The germline CDR1 and CDR2 sequences are SGHRS and YFSETQ. There are 16 residues in the CDR3. CDR3 nucleotides: TGCGCCAGCAGCTTGGCCGCGGTAGCGGGGGTAGATACGCAGTATTTT. It translates to CASSLAAVAGVDTQYF.

The chain employs TRBV7-9 and TRBJ1-3, with 8 bases aligning to TRBD1. The CDR3 spans 15 residues. The J segment lost 4 bases and the V segment lost 5 bases, leaving 7 bases of the junction unmatched. The germline V gene encodes CDR1 SEHNR and CDR2 FQNEAQ (reference sequence). The CDR3 DNA reads TGTGCCAGCAGCGTTTACAGGGGGATGGGAAACACCATATATTTT. Its translation: CASSVYRGMGNTIYF.

The chain employs TRBV3-1 (or the pseudogene TRBV3-2) and TRBJ1-5; tentatively, D is TRBD1 (6 bases). This CDR3 region has 14 residues. Trimming shortened V by 3 bases and J by 6 bases, and 12 bases separated the two germline ends. The germline gives CDR1 LGHDT, CDR2 YNNKEL (reference sequence). The CDR3 protein is CASSHQQGGQPQHF. The CDR3 coding sequence is TGTGCCAGCAGCCACCAACAGGGCGGTCAGCCCCAGCATTTT.

The chain carries TRBV3-1 (or the pseudogene TRBV3-2) and TRBJ1-3; D ambiguous. The CDR3 loop spans 16 amino acids. Trimming took 4 bases from V and 0 from J, leaving 13 bases between them. Germline CDR1 is LGHDT and CDR2 is YNNKEL (reference sequence). The CDR3 is CASSPTLSGSGNTIYF. The CDR3 nucleotides read TGTGCCAGCAGCCCAACCCTTTCGGGCTCTGGAAACACCATATATTTT.

This sequence joins TRBV18 and TRBJ1-6; possible D gene TRBD1, 6 bases. CDR3 length: 14 amino acids. The germline V gene has CDR1 KGHSH and CDR2 LQKENI. V lost 0 bases to trimming and J lost 11 bases, with 11 bases between them. The CDR3 bases are TGTGCCAGCTCACCACCGGGGGGGGCGGCACCCCTCCACTTT. It yields the protein CASSPPGGAAPLHF.

The rearrangement links TRBV2 to TRBJ1-5; D gene uncertain. This CDR3 contains 15 residues. The germline CDR1 and CDR2 sequences are SNHLY and FYNNEI. Trimming removed 4 bases at V and 2 bases at J, with 12 bases between. The CDR3, as DNA: TGTGCCAGCAGTGGGGAGCCCAAGGGCAATCAGCCCCAGCATTTT. The encoded protein is CASSGEPKGNQPQHF.

The J gene is TRBJ2-7, the V gene TRBV27; D gene uncertain. V gave up 0 bases and J gave up 4 bases, with 7 bases separating them. The CDR3 runs to 13 residues. Germline CDR1 MNHEY, CDR2 SMNVEV (reference sequence). The CDR3: CASSLSYGYEQYF. Written as DNA, the CDR3 is TGTGCCAGCAGTTTATCGTACGGGTACGAGCAGTACTTC.

V is TRBV29-1 and J is TRBJ1-2; 9 bases map to TRBD1. Trimming at V came to 6 bases and at J to 4 bases, leaving 3 bases not matched to a gene. Germline CDR1 and CDR2: SQVTM and ANQGSEA. The CDR3 sequence is 12 residues long. DNA of the CDR3: TGCAGCGTGGGACAGGGCGGCTATGGCTACACCTTC. The encoded protein is CSVGQGGYGYTF.

This clone occurred a few times. The genes are TRBV6-1 and TRBJ1-4; no clear D. V was trimmed by 0 bases and J by 5 bases, leaving 4 bases between them. The CDR3 loop spans 13 amino acids. Per the germline V gene, CDR1 is MNHNS and CDR2 is SASEGT. CDR3 in DNA: TGTGCCAGCAGTGAAGCACTGAATGAAAAACTGTTTTTT. This gives the protein CASSEALNEKLFF.

This CDR3 is CASSSRDRALGTEAFF. The CDR3 DNA sequence: TGTGCCAGCAGTTCCCGGGACAGGGCGTTGGGCACTGAAGCTTTCTTT. The chain uses TRBV27 and TRBJ1-1; the match to TRBD1 covers 9 bases. The J segment lost 4 bases and the V segment lost 4 bases, leaving 10 bases of the junction unmatched. The CDR3 has 16 residues. In germline, CDR1 is MNHEY, CDR2 SMNVEV (reference sequence).

In its sample, this clone was seen a few times. The J gene is TRBJ2-2, the V gene TRBV5-6; D perhaps matches TRBD2 (5 bases). Germline V gene sequence: CDR1 SGHDT, CDR2 YYEEEE. The V and J ends lost 0 bases and 8 bases respectively, with 17 bases between them. The CDR3 has 16 residues. In DNA, the CDR3 is TGTGCCAGCAGCTTGGTCGGGATCCAAGGGCTAGGGGAGCTGTTTTTT. Translated, it gives CASSLVGIQGLGELFF.

This clone appeared a few times. The rearrangement uses TRBV7-2 and TRBJ2-1; no clear D. Looked up from germline, CDR1 is SGHTA and CDR2 is FQGNSA. With 2 bases removed from V and 0 bases from J, the gap between germline ends came to 8 bases. This CDR3 region has 15 residues. In nucleotides, the CDR3 is TGTGCCAGCAGCTTACCAGGAAGCTCCTACAATGAGCAGTTCTTC. It translates to CASSLPGSSYNEQFF.

This clone was seen only a few times. The same CDR3 arises from other DNA sequences in this sample as well. The V and J genes are TRBV12-3 or TRBV12-4 and TRBJ1-5; no clear D. Trimming took off 2 bases at V and 3 bases at J, with 5 bases between the two ends. The CDR3 has 13 residues. The CDR3 reads CASSLTSNQPQHF. The DNA of the CDR3 is TGTGCCAGCAGTTTAACATCCAATCAGCCCCAGCATTTT.

V is TRBV10-2 and J is TRBJ2-3, with unresolved D. From germline, CDR1 is WSHSY and CDR2 SAAADI. There are 13 residues in the CDR3. V shed 7 bases and J shed 0 bases, with 8 bases lying between them. CDR3 amino acids: CASISTSTDTQYF. CDR3 in DNA: TGCGCCAGCATCTCGACTAGCACAGATACGCAGTATTTT.

This clone came up once. The chain links TRBV5-6 to TRBJ1-1; no reliable D call. V lost 4 bases and J lost 11, with 15 bases in between. CDR1 is SGHDT, CDR2 YYEEEE, per germline. CDR3 length: 12 amino acids. The CDR3 DNA sequence: TGTGCCAGCAGCCTACTCCACAGCTCGGCTTTCTTT. Amino acids: CASSLLHSSAFF.

The chain couples TRBV10-3 to TRBJ2-5; 9 nucleotides match TRBD2. The CDR3 length is 14 residues. Trimming removed 6 bases from V and 5 bases from J; junction bases left unmatched: 7. Germline loops: CDR1 ENHRY, CDR2 SYGVKD. CDR3 protein: CAISTSGFWETQYF. The CDR3 region has the DNA TGTGCCATCAGCACTAGCGGGTTCTGGGAGACCCAGTACTTC.

The table lists this clone with a count of one. CDR3 nucleotides: TGTGCCAGCAGTTACAAGAGTCTCTCTTTGGAGGCTTTCTTT. This codes for CASSYKSLSLEAFF. The V gene is TRBV6-5, the J gene TRBJ1-1; no clear D. The CDR3 spans 14 residues. Germline V gives CDR1 MNHEY, CDR2 SVGAGI. V lost 2 bases and J lost 11, with 18 bases in between.

This sequence joins TRBV6-5 and TRBJ2-5; 11 bases are a match to TRBD2. CDR1 is MNHEY and CDR2 is SVGAGI in the germline V gene. Trimming removed 7 bases from V and 2 bases from J; junction bases left unmatched: 6. This CDR3 is 15 amino acids long. As DNA, the CDR3 is TGTGCCAGCAAAAGGACTAGCGGGCCTCAAGAGACCCAGTACTTC. Its protein product is CASKRTSGPQETQYF.

In the case of this clone: Germline is not matched at one junction end, which may reflect a read error. This rearrangement joins TRBV2 to TRBJ2-5; 7 bases agree with TRBD2. CDR1 is SNHLY and CDR2 is FYNNEI in the germline V gene. The CDR3 has 12 amino acids. The CDR3 region has the DNA TGTGCCAGTAGTGGACTAGTCGAGACCCAGTACTTC. Residues: CASSGLVETQYF.

This clone has only a few counts. The V gene is TRBV5-1, the J gene TRBJ2-7; D possibly corresponds to TRBD1 (5 bases). The V and J ends lost 5 bases and 2 bases respectively, with 17 bases between them. This CDR3 has 15 amino acids. Germline V lookup: CDR1 SGHRS, CDR2 YFSETQ. The chain's CDR3 is CASRRDSYSTYEQYF. The CDR3 DNA sequence: TGCGCCAGCAGACGCGACAGCTACTCGACCTACGAGCAGTACTTC.

The rearrangement joins TRBV27 to TRBJ2-6; no clear D. The V gene lost 5 bases and the J gene lost 4 bases, with 12 bases spanning the gap. Germline assignment: CDR1 MNHEY and CDR2 SMNVEV (reference sequence). The CDR3 loop spans 15 amino acids. The CDR3 nucleotides are TGTGCCAGCAGTCCCGGTGGTTGGGGGGCCAACGTCCTGACTTTC. Translated, it gives CASSPGGWGANVLTF. Full variable domain (missing parts from reference TRBV27 and TRBJ2-6): EAQVTQNPRYLITVTGKKLTVTCSQNMNHEYMSWYRQDPGLGLRQIYYSMNVEVTDKGDVPEGYKVSRKEKRNFPLILESPSPNQTSLYFCASSPGGWGANVLTFGAGSRLTVL.